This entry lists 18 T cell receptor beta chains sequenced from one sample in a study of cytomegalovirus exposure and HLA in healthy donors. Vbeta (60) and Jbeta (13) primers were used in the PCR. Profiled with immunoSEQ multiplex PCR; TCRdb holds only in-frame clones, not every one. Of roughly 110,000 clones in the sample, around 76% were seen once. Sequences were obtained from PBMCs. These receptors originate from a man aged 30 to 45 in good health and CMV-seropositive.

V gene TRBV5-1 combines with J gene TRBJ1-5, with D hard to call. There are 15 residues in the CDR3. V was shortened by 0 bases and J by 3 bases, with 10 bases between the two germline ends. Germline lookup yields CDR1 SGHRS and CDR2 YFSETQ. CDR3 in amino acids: CASSLEGTNNQPQHF. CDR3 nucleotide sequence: TGCGCCAGCAGCTTGGAAGGAACTAACAATCAGCCCCAGCATTTT.

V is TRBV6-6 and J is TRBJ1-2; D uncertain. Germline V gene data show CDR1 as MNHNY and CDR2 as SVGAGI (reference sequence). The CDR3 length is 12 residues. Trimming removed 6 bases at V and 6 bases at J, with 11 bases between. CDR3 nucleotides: TGTGCCAGCAGCCCTACCTCGGATGGCTACACCTTC. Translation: CASSPTSDGYTF.

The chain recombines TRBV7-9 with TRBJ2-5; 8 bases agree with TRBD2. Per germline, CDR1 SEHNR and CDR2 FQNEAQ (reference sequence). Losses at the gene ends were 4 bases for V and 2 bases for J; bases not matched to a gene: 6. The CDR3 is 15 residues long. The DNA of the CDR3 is TGTGCCAGCAGCTACTCTCGGGGGGGGCAAGAGACCCAGTACTTC. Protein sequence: CASSYSRGGQETQYF.

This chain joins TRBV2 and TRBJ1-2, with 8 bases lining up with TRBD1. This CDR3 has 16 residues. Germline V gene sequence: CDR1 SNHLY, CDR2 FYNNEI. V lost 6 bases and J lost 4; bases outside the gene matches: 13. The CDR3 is CASRRIRTGFGYGYTF. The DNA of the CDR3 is TGTGCCAGCAGGAGAATTAGGACAGGGTTCGGCTATGGCTACACCTTC.

As DNA, the CDR3 is TGTGCCAGCAGTGATAATCGAGATACGCAGTATTTT. It yields the protein CASSDNRDTQYF. J is TRBJ2-3 and V is TRBV2; D not resolved. V lost 3 bases and J lost 5, with 6 bases in between. Per germline, CDR1 SNHLY and CDR2 FYNNEI. CDR3 length: 12 amino acids.

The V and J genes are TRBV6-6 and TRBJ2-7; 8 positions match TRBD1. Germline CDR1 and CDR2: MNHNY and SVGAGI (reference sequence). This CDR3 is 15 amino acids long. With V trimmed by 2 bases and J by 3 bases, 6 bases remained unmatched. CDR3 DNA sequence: TGTGCCAGCAGTTACGCGGCAGGGGGCATCTACGAGCAGTACTTC. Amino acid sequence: CASSYAAGGIYEQYF.

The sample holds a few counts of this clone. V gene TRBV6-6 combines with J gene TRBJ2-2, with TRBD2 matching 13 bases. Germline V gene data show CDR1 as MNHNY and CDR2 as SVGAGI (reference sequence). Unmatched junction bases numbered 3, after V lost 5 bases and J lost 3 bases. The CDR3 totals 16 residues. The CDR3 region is CASSPLAGGHTGELFF. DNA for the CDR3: TGTGCCAGCAGTCCACTAGCGGGGGGGCACACCGGGGAGCTGTTTTTT.

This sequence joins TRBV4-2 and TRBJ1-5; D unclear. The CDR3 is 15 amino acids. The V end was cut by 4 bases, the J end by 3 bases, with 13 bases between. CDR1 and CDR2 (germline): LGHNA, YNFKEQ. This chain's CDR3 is CASSPLPGFNQPQHF. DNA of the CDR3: TGTGCCAGCAGCCCCTTGCCGGGGTTCAATCAGCCCCAGCATTTT.

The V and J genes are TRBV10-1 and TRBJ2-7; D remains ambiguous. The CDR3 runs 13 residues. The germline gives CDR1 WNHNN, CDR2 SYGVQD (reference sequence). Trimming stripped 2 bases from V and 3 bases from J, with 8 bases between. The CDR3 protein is CASSEGVGYEQYF. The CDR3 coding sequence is TGCGCCAGCAGTGAGGGTGTCGGCTACGAGCAGTACTTC.

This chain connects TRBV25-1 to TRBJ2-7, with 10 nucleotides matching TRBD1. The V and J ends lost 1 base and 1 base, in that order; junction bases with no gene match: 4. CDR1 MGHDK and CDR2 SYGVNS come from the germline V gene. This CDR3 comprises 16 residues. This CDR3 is CASSESPGQGSYEQYF. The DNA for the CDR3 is TGTGCCAGCAGTGAATCGCCGGGACAGGGGTCCTACGAGCAGTACTTC.

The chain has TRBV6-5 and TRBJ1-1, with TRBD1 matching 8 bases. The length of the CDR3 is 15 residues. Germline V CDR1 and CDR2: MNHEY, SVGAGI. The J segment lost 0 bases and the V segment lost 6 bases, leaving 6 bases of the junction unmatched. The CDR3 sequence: CASRGDRGMNTEAFF. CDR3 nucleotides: TGTGCCAGCAGGGGAGACAGGGGCATGAACACTGAAGCTTTCTTT.

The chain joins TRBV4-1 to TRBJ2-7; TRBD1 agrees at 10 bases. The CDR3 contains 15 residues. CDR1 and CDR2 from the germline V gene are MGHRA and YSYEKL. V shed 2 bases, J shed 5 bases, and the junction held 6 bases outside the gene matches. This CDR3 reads CASSQPGTGVDEQYF. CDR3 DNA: TGCGCCAGCAGCCAACCAGGGACAGGGGTGGACGAGCAGTACTTC.

The CDR3 loop is CASSIRQGARGYTF. The CDR3 DNA reads as TGTGCCAGTAGTATAAGACAGGGGGCGCGGGGCTACACCTTC. The V and J genes are TRBV19 and TRBJ1-2; 10 bases match TRBD1. The CDR3 loop spans 14 amino acids. The germline CDR1 and CDR2 sequences are LNHDA and SQIVND (reference sequence). V shed 2 bases, J shed 8 bases, and the junction held 5 bases outside the gene matches.

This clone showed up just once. DNA of the CDR3: TGTGCCAGCAGCGGGACTAGCGGGGGGACTACGCAGTATTTT. This codes for CASSGTSGGTTQYF. The chain is built from TRBV9 and TRBJ2-3; 14 positions agree with TRBD2. The CDR3 length is 14 residues. Germline V CDR1 and CDR2: SGDLS, YYNGEE. V lost 3 bases, J lost 8 bases, and 2 bases stayed unmatched.

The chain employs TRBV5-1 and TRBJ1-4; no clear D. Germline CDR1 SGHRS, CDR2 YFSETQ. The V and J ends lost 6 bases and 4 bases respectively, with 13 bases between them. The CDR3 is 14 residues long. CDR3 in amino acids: CASKPDNINEKLFF. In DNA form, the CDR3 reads TGCGCCAGCAAACCCGACAACATTAATGAAAAACTGTTTTTT.

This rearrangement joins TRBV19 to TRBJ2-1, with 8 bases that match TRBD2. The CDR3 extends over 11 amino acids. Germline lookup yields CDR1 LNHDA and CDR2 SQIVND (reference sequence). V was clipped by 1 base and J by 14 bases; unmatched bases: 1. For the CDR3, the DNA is TGTGCCAGTAGTATAGCGGGGGGGAAGTTCTTC. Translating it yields CASSIAGGKFF. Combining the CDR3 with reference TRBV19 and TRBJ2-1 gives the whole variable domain DGGITQSPKYLFRKEGQNVTLSCEQNLNHDAMYWYRQDPGQGLRLIYYSQIVNDFQKGDIAEGYSVSREKKESFPLTVTSAQKNPTAFYLCASSIAGGKFFGPGTRLTVL.

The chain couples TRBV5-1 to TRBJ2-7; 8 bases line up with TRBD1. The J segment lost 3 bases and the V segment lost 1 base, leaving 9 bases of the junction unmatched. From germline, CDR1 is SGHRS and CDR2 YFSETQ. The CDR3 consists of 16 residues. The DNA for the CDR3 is TGCGCCAGCAGCTTGTTTCCGGGGACAGGAGGCTACGAGCAGTACTTC. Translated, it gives CASSLFPGTGGYEQYF.

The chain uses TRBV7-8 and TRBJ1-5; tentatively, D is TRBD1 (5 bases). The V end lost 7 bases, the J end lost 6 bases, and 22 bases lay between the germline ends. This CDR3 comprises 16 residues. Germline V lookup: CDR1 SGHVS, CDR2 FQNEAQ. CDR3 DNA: TGTGCCAGCAAGGGTGGGGCGCCTAATACAGGTCAGCCCCAGCATTTT. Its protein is CASKGGAPNTGQPQHF.